This TCR beta chain was observed in a study of T-cell reconstitution after alpha-beta-depleted transplantation in children. Deletions cut 5 bases from V and 10 bases from J, with 24 bases between. CDR1 is SEHNR, CDR2 FQNEAQ, per germline (reference sequence). The length of the CDR3 is 17 residues. Preparation of the TCRbeta library was carried out with unique molecular identifiers. TCRdb re-derived calls from the PCR reads in MiXCR, one entry per CDR3 protein. The table includes tens of thousands of distinct CDR3 sequences, about a tenth detected once. By share of the sample, this clonotype is medium-sized.

Sequenced material: PBMCs, mostly from graft donor cells, taken 60 days after TCRalphabeta/CD19-depleted stem cell transplant. This clonotype was sampled from a male patient aged 2-15 years who had a stem cell transplant for chronic granulomatous disease, so the T cells may come from the graft donor. The chain has TRBV7-9 and TRBJ1-6; tentatively, D is TRBD1 (5 bases). CDR3 sequence: CASSTHDFQGSGSPLHF. CDR3 nucleotide sequence: TGTGCCAGCAGCACTCACGACTTTCAGGGTTCTGGATCACCCCTCCACTTT.